This TCR beta chain was captured by sequencing in a study of blood T cell repertoires in COVID-19. Repertoires were generated with immunoSEQ multiplex PCR, while TCRdb's copy carries only in-frame clones and drops some. This sample has 100,000 to 120,000 clones, with approximately 80% found just once. Sequenced input: peripheral blood. The clonotype originates from a woman aged 40 to 49 with acute or convalescent COVID-19.

DNA of the CDR3: TGTGCCAGCAGCACTAGAGGACGGCCACCCCTCCACTTT. Protein: CASSTRGRPPLHF. The chain is built from TRBV9 and TRBJ1-6; unclear D gene. Trimming stripped 4 bases from V and 11 bases from J, with 13 bases between. CDR1 is SGDLS and CDR2 is YYNGEE in the germline V gene. The length of the CDR3 is 13 residues. Full variable domain (rest looked up from reference TRBV9 and TRBJ1-6): DSGVTQTPKHLITATGQRVTLRCSPRSGDLSVYWYQQSLDQGLQFLIQYYNGEERAKGNILERFSAQQFPDLHSELNLSSLELGDSALYFCASSTRGRPPLHFGNGTRLTVT.